One and the same sample provided the 31 T cell receptor beta chains below, sequenced in a study of human T cells and chemical hapten exposure. Time point noted: patch test 3, about 24 weeks after DPC sensitization. This sample's treatment: therapeutic diphenylcyclopropenone sensitization with weekly scalp DPC. A single record per CDR3 protein comes from TCRdb applying MiXCR to the RACE reads. Of 150,000 to 200,000 distinct CDR3 sequences listed, about 25% are singletons. Material: whole blood, obtained in connection with sensitization to the hapten diphenylcyclopropenone (DPC). All receptors derive from a woman aged 40 to 50 with alopecia areata. Some clones in this sample may be carry-over from other donors' samples.

The chain joins TRBV12-3 or TRBV12-4 to TRBJ2-1; D gene ambiguous. Trimming took off 2 bases at V and 7 bases at J, with 12 bases between the two ends. The CDR3 has 14 residues. This CDR3 is CASSLLDFSNEQFF. CDR3 sequence (DNA): TGTGCCAGCAGTTTATTAGACTTTTCTAATGAGCAGTTCTTC.

This clonotype turned up a few times. V usage is TRBV7-3 and J usage is TRBJ2-3, with a tentative D call TRBD2 (6 bases). The CDR3 is made up of 13 amino acids. Germline CDR1 reads SGHTA; CDR2 reads FQGTGA. V gave up 5 bases and J gave up 8 bases, with 14 bases separating them. Here the CDR3 DNA reads TGTGCCAGCAGCCCATCTAGCGCGGGTACGCAGTATTTT. It codes for CASSPSSAGTQYF.

This chain joins TRBV20-1 and TRBJ2-1; 9 bases are shared with TRBD2. CDR3 size: 15 residues. The germline V gene has CDR1 DFQATT and CDR2 SNEGSKA (reference sequence). Trimming cost V 0 bases and J 8 bases; bases outside gene matches: 8. The CDR3 nucleotides are TGCAGTGCTAGAGATGGGAGACTAGCGGTACATGAGCAGTTCTTC. Protein: CSARDGRLAVHEQFF.

The V call is TRBV6-2 or TRBV6-3, the J call TRBJ2-7; maybe TRBD2 (5 bases). Germline V gene lookup returns CDR1 MNHEY and CDR2 SVGEGT. The CDR3 runs 16 residues. Between the trimmed V and J ends, which lost 6 bases and 0 bases, there was a span of 18 bases. CDR3 nucleotide sequence: TGTGCCAGCAGCCCCACTAACCTAGCCTTCTCCTACGAGCAGTACTTC. Its protein is CASSPTNLAFSYEQYF.

This clonotype was observed a few times. The rearrangement joins TRBV27 to TRBJ1-2; D not resolved. This CDR3 region has 13 residues. V gave up 3 bases and J gave up 2 bases, with 7 bases separating them. Germline V lookup: CDR1 MNHEY, CDR2 SMNVEV (reference sequence). The CDR3 region has the DNA TGTGCCAGCAGTTTTAATGAGAACTATGGCTACACCTTC. Its translation: CASSFNENYGYTF.

The genes are TRBV29-1 and TRBJ1-1; perhaps TRBD1 as D (6 bases). The CDR3 sequence is 12 residues long. Germline CDR1 SQVTM, CDR2 ANQGSEA. Trimming took off 5 bases at V and 3 bases at J, with 10 bases between the two ends. The CDR3 DNA is TGCAGCGTTCGTTGGGGGCACACTGAAGCTTTCTTT. Its translation: CSVRWGHTEAFF.

The rearrangement uses TRBV3-2 and TRBJ1-5. TRBV3-2 is tagged as a pseudogene. The CDR3 has 17 amino acids. CDR3 sequence (DNA): TGTGCCAGCAGCCAAGATCTAGAAGGGAATGGCAATCAGCCCCAGCATTTT. Its protein product is CASSQDLEGNGNQPQHF.

V and J are TRBV4-2 and TRBJ1-6; 7 bases match TRBD1. Germline V gene sequence: CDR1 LGHNA, CDR2 YNFKEQ. CDR3 length: 14 residues. Trimming removed 4 bases from V and 6 bases from J; junction bases left unmatched: 3. In nucleotides, the CDR3 is TGTGCCAGCAGCCGGGACAGCCTTAATTCACCCCTCCACTTT. It specifies CASSRDSLNSPLHF.

This clonotype has a single count. V and J are TRBV20-1 and TRBJ2-7; 10 bases align to TRBD2. V was clipped by 6 bases and J by 7 bases; unmatched bases: 12. Germline V lookup: CDR1 DFQATT, CDR2 SNEGSKA (reference sequence). The CDR3 is 14 amino acids. The CDR3 DNA reads as TGCAGTGCCCACGGGCTAGCGGGAGTTTGGGAGCAGTACTTC. This encodes CSAHGLAGVWEQYF.

This chain connects TRBV20-1 to TRBJ2-1; 7 bases fit TRBD2. The CDR3 is 16 amino acids. The J segment lost 6 bases and the V segment lost 4 bases, leaving 15 bases of the junction unmatched. Germline CDR1 reads DFQATT; CDR2 reads SNEGSKA (reference sequence). CDR3 in DNA: TGCAGTGCTATGGGGCTTGGACTAGTGCAGTCCAATGAGCAGTTCTTC. Encoded protein: CSAMGLGLVQSNEQFF.

V usage is TRBV7-2 and J usage is TRBJ1-2; perhaps TRBD1 as D (6 bases). Germline V lookup: CDR1 SGHTA, CDR2 FQGNSA. The CDR3 spans 15 residues. Deletions cut 4 bases from V and 8 bases from J, with 20 bases between. CDR3 nucleotide sequence: TGTGCCAGCAGCTCATCGGGACACCCGGCGGGGGGCTACACCTTC. Amino acid sequence: CASSSSGHPAGGYTF.

The genes are TRBV7-2 and TRBJ2-2, with a weak D call TRBD1 (7 bases). The V end was cut by 0 bases, the J end by 7 bases, with 12 bases between. CDR1 is SGHTA, CDR2 FQGNSA, per germline. CDR3 length equals 15 residues. CDR3 nucleotide sequence: TGTGCCAGCAGCTTAGCCAGGGGGAGGCTCGGGGAGCTGTTTTTT. It yields the protein CASSLARGRLGELFF.

The chain carries TRBV20-1 and TRBJ2-4; 10 nucleotides align to TRBD1. Trimming cost V 4 bases and J 8 bases; bases outside gene matches: 5. CDR3 length equals 13 residues. CDR1 DFQATT and CDR2 SNEGSKA come from the germline V gene (reference sequence). CDR3 loop: CSAIPGQGYIQYF. The CDR3 DNA follows: TGCAGTGCTATTCCGGGACAGGGGTACATTCAGTACTTC.

In its sample, this clonotype was seen a few times. The J gene is TRBJ2-2, the V gene TRBV28; D is unclear. The CDR3 contains 12 residues. The V gene's germline CDR1 is MDHEN and CDR2 SYDVKM. The germline V and J ends were trimmed by 2 bases and 6 bases, with 4 bases remaining between them. The CDR3 DNA sequence: TGTGCCAGCAGTTTAACCCCCGGGGAGCTGTTTTTT. This gives the protein CASSLTPGELFF.

The sample holds a few counts of this clonotype. The chain employs TRBV28 and TRBJ2-7, with D maybe TRBD2 (7 bases). Deletions cut 8 bases from V and 4 bases from J, with 15 bases between. Germline CDR1 and CDR2: MDHEN and SYDVKM. The CDR3 runs to 13 residues. The DNA for the CDR3 is TGTGCCAGCCAGGGCGGGGGCAGGTACGAGCAGTACTTC. Translating it yields CASQGGGRYEQYF. The full variable domain, its missing parts supplied by reference TRBV28 and TRBJ2-7, is DVKVTQSSRYLVKRTGEKVFLECVQDMDHENMFWYRQDPGLGLRLIYFSYDVKMKEKGDIPEGYSVSREKKERFSLILESASTNQTSMYLCASQGGGRYEQYFGPGTRLTVT.

This chain connects TRBV12-3 or TRBV12-4 to TRBJ2-6, with 7 bases matching TRBD1. V trimming: 5 bases; J trimming: 2 bases; junction bases outside the gene matches: 3. The CDR3 has 15 amino acids. The CDR3 DNA reads as TGTGCCAGCAGTCTTAGGGGGCCTGGGGCCAACGTCCTGACTTTC. This encodes CASSLRGPGANVLTF.

This chain uses TRBV24-1 with TRBJ2-5, with 7 bases fitting TRBD2. The CDR3 runs 15 residues. The germline V gene encodes CDR1 KGHDR and CDR2 SFDVKD. With V trimmed by 3 bases and J by 4 bases, 7 bases remained unmatched. The CDR3 loop reads CATSDTGEGGETQYF. For the CDR3, the DNA is TGTGCCACCAGTGATACGGGGGAGGGAGGAGAGACCCAGTACTTC.

V and J are TRBV20-1 and TRBJ2-3; 9 bases fit TRBD2. V lost 0 bases and J lost 4; bases outside the gene matches: 8. This CDR3 has 16 amino acids. The germline V gene encodes CDR1 DFQATT and CDR2 SNEGSKA (reference sequence). The CDR3 nucleotides are TGCAGTGCTAGAGATCGCCTAGCGGGATTAGCAGATACGCAGTATTTT. Protein sequence: CSARDRLAGLADTQYF.

The chain is built from TRBV2 and TRBJ2-7; 10 bases map to TRBD1. This CDR3 region has 14 residues. Unmatched junction bases numbered 7, after V lost 8 bases and J lost 3 bases. The germline CDR1 and CDR2 sequences are SNHLY and FYNNEI. The CDR3 loop is CASFKGTGVYEQYF. The CDR3 DNA is TGTGCCAGCTTCAAGGGGACAGGGGTCTACGAGCAGTACTTC.

This clonotype was picked up many times. The V call is TRBV7-2, the J call TRBJ2-1; TRBD2 might be the D (6 bases). Trimming pared 5 bases from V and 3 bases from J, leaving 14 bases between. The CDR3 length is 15 residues. CDR1 SGHTA and CDR2 FQGNSA come from the germline V gene. The DNA of the CDR3 is TGTGCCAGCAGCACCGATAGCGGCTACTACAATGAGCAGTTCTTC. Translated: CASSTDSGYYNEQFF.

This clonotype was found a few times. The chain employs TRBV6-6 and TRBJ1-1; no clear D gene. Germline assignment: CDR1 MNHNY and CDR2 SVGAGI (reference sequence). The CDR3 is made up of 14 amino acids. Trimming cost V 7 bases and J 1 base, with 13 bases left between them. CDR3 DNA: TGTGCCAGCATCCCCCGGGAATCGAACACTGAAGCTTTCTTT. Residues: CASIPRESNTEAFF.

CDR3 DNA sequence: TGTGCCAGCTCGACCCCTCCGGGACAAAGCTACGAGCAGTACTTC. Translating it yields CASSTPPGQSYEQYF. This rearrangement joins TRBV6-2 or TRBV6-3 to TRBJ2-7; D might be TRBD1 (6 bases). Per the germline V gene, CDR1 is MNHEY and CDR2 is SVGEGT. V dropped 8 bases and J dropped 3 bases, with 20 bases sitting between them. The CDR3 spans 15 residues.

V gene TRBV4-2 combines with J gene TRBJ1-2, with D unresolved. Trimming removed 0 bases from V and 2 bases from J, with 13 bases in between. Germline CDR1 LGHNA, CDR2 YNFKEQ. CDR3 length: 16 amino acids. The DNA for the CDR3 is TGTGCCAGCAGCCAAGATCCAGGAGCCGGGAACTATGGCTACACCTTC. This translates into CASSQDPGAGNYGYTF.

This clonotype was observed a few times. The chain uses TRBV7-2 and TRBJ2-2; D is ambiguous. The germline gives CDR1 SGHTA, CDR2 FQGNSA. This CDR3 has 16 amino acids. Trimming took 4 bases from V and 6 from J, leaving 18 bases between them. For the CDR3, the DNA is TGTGCCAGCAGCTCCCTGGGCGGTATGATTCCCGGGGAGCTGTTTTTT. Protein: CASSSLGGMIPGELFF.

The gene calls are TRBV5-1 and TRBJ2-3; tentative D call: TRBD2 (6 bases). V shed 0 bases and J shed 2 bases, with 16 bases lying between them. CDR3 size: 17 residues. Per germline, CDR1 SGHRS and CDR2 YFSETQ. CDR3 DNA: TGCGCCAGCAGCTTGGGACTAGGAGGAGATGTCACAGATACGCAGTATTTT. Translation gives CASSLGLGGDVTDTQYF. Looking up the rest from reference TRBV5-1 and TRBJ2-3 gives the full variable domain: KAGVTQTPRYLIKTRGQQVTLSCSPISGHRSVSWYQQTPGQGLQFLFEYFSETQRNKGNFPGRFSGRQFSNSRSEMNVSTLELGDSALYLCASSLGLGGDVTDTQYFGPGTRLTVL.

The chain employs TRBV30 and TRBJ2-6; D ambiguous. Germline CDR1 and CDR2: GTSNPN and SVGIG (reference sequence). The ends were cut back, 0 bases at V and 2 bases at J, with 2 bases in the middle. The CDR3 is made up of 13 amino acids. CDR3 DNA sequence: TGTGCCTGGAGTGTACCTGGGGCCAACGTCCTGACTTTC. It codes for CAWSVPGANVLTF. Full variable domain (remainder filled in from reference TRBV30 and TRBJ2-6): SQTIHQWPATLVQPVGSPLSLECTVEGTSNPNLYWYRQAAGRGLQLLFYSVGIGQISSEVPQNLSASRPQDRQFILSSKKLLLSDSGFYLCAWSVPGANVLTFGAGSRLTVL.

The chain recombines TRBV5-6 with TRBJ2-7; D perhaps matches TRBD1 (6 bases). Germline lookup yields CDR1 SGHDT and CDR2 YYEEEE. The CDR3 extends over 12 amino acids. The V and J ends lost 0 bases and 7 bases respectively, with 8 bases between them. CDR3 loop: CASSLVRGEQYF. The CDR3 coding sequence is TGTGCCAGCAGCTTGGTCAGGGGAGAGCAGTACTTC. Together with reference TRBV5-6 and TRBJ2-7, the CDR3 gives the full variable domain: DAGVTQSPTHLIKTRGQQVTLRCSPKSGHDTVSWYQQALGQGPQFIFQYYEEEERQRGNFPDRFSGHQFPNYSSELNVNALLLGDSALYLCASSLVRGEQYFGPGTRLTVT.

The chain joins TRBV7-2 to TRBJ2-7, with D perhaps being TRBD1 or TRBD2 (5 bases each). This CDR3 spans 12 amino acids. V lost 5 bases, J lost 9 bases, and 14 bases lay in between. CDR1 and CDR2 (germline): SGHTA, FQGNSA. The DNA for the CDR3 is TGTGCCAGCAGCACACTAGGTCAGGGGCAGTACTTC. This translates into CASSTLGQGQYF. Drawing the rest from reference TRBV7-2 and TRBJ2-7, the complete variable domain is GAGVSQSPSNKVTEKGKDVELRCDPISGHTALYWYRQSLGQGLEFLIYFQGNSAPDKSGLPSDRFSAERTGGSVSTLTIQRTQQEDSAVYLCASSTLGQGQYFGPGTRLTVT.

In this sample, this clonotype turned up a few times. The rearrangement uses TRBV24-1 and TRBJ2-3, with TRBD1 identical over 7 bases. Germline V CDR1 and CDR2: KGHDR, SFDVKD. The CDR3 is 16 residues long. Losses at the gene ends were 4 bases for V and 0 bases for J; bases not matched to a gene: 6. In DNA, the CDR3 is TGTGCCACCAGTGAACCGACAGGGCCGAGCACAGATACGCAGTATTTT. Protein: CATSEPTGPSTDTQYF.

This clonotype has at least ten counts. J is TRBJ2-3 and V is TRBV29-1; TRBD1 might be the D (5 bases). Germline loops: CDR1 SQVTM, CDR2 ANQGSEA. Trimming took 7 bases from V and 4 from J, leaving 18 bases between them. The length of the CDR3 is 14 residues. In DNA form, the CDR3 reads TGCAGCGCCTTCCTGCAGGGTATGGCAGATACGCAGTATTTT. Translation gives CSAFLQGMADTQYF.

V and J are TRBV10-3 and TRBJ1-2; D is undetermined. Germline V gives CDR1 ENHRY, CDR2 SYGVKD. The CDR3 contains 13 residues. Trimming took off 3 bases at V and 9 bases at J, with 14 bases between the two ends. The CDR3 reads CAISDGKQRSYTF. CDR3 DNA: TGTGCCATCAGTGATGGGAAACAGAGAAGCTACACCTTC.